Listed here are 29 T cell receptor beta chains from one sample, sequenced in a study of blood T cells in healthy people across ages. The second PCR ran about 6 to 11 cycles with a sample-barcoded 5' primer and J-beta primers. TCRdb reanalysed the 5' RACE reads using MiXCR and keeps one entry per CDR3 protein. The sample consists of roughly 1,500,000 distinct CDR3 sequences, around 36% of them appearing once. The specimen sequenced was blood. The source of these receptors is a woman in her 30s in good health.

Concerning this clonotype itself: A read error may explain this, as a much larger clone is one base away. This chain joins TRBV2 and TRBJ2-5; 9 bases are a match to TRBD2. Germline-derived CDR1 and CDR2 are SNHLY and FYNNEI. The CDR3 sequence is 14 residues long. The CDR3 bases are TGTGCCGGCAGTGAAACTAGCGGGTATGGGACCCAGTACTTC. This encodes CAGSETSGYGTQYF.

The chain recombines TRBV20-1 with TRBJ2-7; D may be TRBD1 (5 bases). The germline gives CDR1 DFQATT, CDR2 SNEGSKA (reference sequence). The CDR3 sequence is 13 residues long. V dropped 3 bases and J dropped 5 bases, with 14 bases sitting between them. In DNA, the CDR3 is TGCAGTGCTAGCGGGCCAGGGAAGAACGAGCAGTACTTC. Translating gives CSASGPGKNEQYF.

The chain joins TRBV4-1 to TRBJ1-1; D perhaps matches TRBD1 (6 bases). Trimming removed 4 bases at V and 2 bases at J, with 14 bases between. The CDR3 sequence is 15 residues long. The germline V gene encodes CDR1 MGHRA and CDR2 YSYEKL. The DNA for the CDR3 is TGCGCCAGCAGCCTTCGGGGGCAGCTAAACACTGAAGCTTTCTTT. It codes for CASSLRGQLNTEAFF.

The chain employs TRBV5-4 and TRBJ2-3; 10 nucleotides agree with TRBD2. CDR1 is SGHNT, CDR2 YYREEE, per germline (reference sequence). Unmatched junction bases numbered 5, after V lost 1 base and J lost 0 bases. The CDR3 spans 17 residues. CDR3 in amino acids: CASSLKLAGPSTDTQYF. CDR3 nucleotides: TGTGCCAGCAGCTTGAAACTAGCGGGGCCTAGCACAGATACGCAGTATTTT.

The CDR3 region has the DNA TGTGCCAGCAGTTCCGGGGCCAGGACTGGGTATTCACCCCTCCACTTT. This codes for CASSSGARTGYSPLHF. V is TRBV6-5 and J is TRBJ1-6; the D gene is possibly TRBD1 (5 bases). The germline CDR1 and CDR2 sequences are MNHEY and SVGAGI. V lost 4 bases and J lost 8, with 18 bases in between. This CDR3 is built from 16 residues.

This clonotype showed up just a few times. CDR3 sequence (DNA): TGCAGTGCTAGACCCGGGACAGGGGGCCGTCAGCCCCAGCATTTT. Encoded protein: CSARPGTGGRQPQHF. The chain recombines TRBV20-1 with TRBJ1-5, with TRBD1 identical over 12 bases. The CDR3 is made up of 15 amino acids. After removal of 2 bases from V and 6 bases from J, the junction contained 5 bases not matched to a gene. Germline CDR1 reads DFQATT; CDR2 reads SNEGSKA (reference sequence).

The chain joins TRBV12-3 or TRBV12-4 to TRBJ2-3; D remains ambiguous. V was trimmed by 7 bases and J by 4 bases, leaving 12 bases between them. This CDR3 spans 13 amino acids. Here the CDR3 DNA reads TGTGCCAGCAACCCCATGCCAGCAGATACGCAGTATTTT. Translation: CASNPMPADTQYF.

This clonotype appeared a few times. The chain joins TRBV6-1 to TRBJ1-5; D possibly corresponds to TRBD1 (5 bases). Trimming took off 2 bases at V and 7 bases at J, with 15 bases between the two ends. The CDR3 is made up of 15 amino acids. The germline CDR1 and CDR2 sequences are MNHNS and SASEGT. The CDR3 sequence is CASSESPQVRQPQHF. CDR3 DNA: TGTGCCAGCAGTGAATCTCCACAGGTCCGCCAGCCCCAGCATTTT.

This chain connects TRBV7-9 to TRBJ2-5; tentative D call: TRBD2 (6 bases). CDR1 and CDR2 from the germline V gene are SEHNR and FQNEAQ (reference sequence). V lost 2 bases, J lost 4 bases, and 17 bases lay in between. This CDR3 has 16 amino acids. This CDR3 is CASSLFPPGVGETQYF. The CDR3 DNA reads TGTGCCAGCAGCTTATTCCCCCCGGGGGTAGGAGAGACCCAGTACTTC.

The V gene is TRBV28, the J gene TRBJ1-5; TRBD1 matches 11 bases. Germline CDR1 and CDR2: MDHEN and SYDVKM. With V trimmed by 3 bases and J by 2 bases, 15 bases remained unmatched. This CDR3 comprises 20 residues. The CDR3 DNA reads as TGTGCCAGCAGTTTCGGAACCGCGGGACAGGGGGGATTCGGCAATCAGCCCCAGCATTTT. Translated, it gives CASSFGTAGQGGFGNQPQHF.

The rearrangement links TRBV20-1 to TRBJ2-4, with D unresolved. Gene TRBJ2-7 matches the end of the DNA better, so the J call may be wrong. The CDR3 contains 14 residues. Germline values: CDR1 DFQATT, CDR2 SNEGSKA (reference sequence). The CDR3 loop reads CSARPPPADHEQYF. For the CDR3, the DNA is TGCAGTGCTAGACCCCCCCCCGCGGACCACGAGCAGTACTTC.

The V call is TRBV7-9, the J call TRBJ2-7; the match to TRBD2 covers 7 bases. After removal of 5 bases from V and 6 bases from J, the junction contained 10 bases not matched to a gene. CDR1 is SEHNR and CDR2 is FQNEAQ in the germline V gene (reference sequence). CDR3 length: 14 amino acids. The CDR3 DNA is TGTGCCAGCAGCCACCGGGACTACCCTACCGAGCAGTACTTC. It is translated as CASSHRDYPTEQYF.

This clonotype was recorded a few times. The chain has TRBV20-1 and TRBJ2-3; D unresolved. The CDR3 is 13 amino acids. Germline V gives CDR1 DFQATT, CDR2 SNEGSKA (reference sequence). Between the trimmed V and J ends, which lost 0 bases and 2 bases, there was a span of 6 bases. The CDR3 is CSARDQNTDTQYF. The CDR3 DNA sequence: TGCAGTGCTAGAGATCAAAACACAGATACGCAGTATTTT.

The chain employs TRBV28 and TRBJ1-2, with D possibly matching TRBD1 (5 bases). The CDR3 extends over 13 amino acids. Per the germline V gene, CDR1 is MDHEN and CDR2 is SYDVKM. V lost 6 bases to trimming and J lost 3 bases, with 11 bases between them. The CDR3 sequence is CASSLGAHYGYTF. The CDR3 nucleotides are TGTGCCAGCAGCCTCGGGGCGCACTATGGCTACACCTTC.

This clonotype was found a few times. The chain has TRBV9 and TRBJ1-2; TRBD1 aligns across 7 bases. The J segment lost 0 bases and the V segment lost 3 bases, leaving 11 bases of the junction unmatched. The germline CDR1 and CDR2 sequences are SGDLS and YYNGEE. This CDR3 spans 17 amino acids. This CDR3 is CASSASGTVPANYGYTF. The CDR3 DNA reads TGTGCCAGCAGCGCCTCCGGGACAGTGCCAGCTAACTATGGCTACACCTTC.

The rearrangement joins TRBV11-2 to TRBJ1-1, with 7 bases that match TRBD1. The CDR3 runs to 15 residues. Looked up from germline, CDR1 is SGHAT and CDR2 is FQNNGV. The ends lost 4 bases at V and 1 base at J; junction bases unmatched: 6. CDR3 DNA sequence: TGTGCCAGCAGCTCCCCGGGACAGCAGAACACTGAAGCTTTCTTT. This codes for CASSSPGQQNTEAFF.

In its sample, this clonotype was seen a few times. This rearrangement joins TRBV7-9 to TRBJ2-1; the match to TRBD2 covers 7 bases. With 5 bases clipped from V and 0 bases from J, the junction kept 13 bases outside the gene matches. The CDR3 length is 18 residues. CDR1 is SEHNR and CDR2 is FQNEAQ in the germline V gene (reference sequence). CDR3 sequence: CASSAKRASGPSYNEQFF. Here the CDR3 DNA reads TGTGCCAGCAGCGCGAAGCGGGCTAGCGGACCCTCCTACAATGAGCAGTTCTTC.

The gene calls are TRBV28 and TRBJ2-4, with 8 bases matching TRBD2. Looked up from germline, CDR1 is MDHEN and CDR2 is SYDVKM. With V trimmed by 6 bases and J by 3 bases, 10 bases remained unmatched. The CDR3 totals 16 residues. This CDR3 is CASRKGLVGVKNIQYF. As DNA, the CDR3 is TGTGCCAGCAGGAAGGGACTAGTGGGCGTCAAAAACATTCAGTACTTC.

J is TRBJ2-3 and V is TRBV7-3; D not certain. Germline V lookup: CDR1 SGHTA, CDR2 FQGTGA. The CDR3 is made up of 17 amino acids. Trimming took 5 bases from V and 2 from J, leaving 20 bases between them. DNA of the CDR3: TGTGCCAGCAGCAAAACCCCCGGGCGCATCCCCACAGATACGCAGTATTTT. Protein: CASSKTPGRIPTDTQYF. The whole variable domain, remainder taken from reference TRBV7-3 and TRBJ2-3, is GAGVSQTPSNKVTEKGKYVELRCDPISGHTALYWYRQSLGQGPEFLIYFQGTGAADDSGLPNDRFFAVRPEGSVSTLKIQRTERGDSAVYLCASSKTPGRIPTDTQYFGPGTRLTVL.

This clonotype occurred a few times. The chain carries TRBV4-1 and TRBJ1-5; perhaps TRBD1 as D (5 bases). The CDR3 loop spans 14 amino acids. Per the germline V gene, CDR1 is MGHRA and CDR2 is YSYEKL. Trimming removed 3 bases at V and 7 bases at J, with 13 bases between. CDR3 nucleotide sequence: TGCGCCAGCAGCCAGACCCCTCAGGGACAGCCCCAGCATTTT. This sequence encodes CASSQTPQGQPQHF.

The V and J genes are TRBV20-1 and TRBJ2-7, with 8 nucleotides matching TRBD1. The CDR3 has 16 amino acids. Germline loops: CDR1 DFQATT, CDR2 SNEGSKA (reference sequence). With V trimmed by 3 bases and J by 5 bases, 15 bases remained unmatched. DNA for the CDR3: TGCAGTGCTAGTCCAGTTGGGGCAGGGGGCTTCAACGAGCAGTACTTC. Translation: CSASPVGAGGFNEQYF.

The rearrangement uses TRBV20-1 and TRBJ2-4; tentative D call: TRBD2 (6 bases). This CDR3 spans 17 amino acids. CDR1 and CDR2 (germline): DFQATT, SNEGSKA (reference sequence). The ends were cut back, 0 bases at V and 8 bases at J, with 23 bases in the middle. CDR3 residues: CSARDGFTGVWEDIQYF. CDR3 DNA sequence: TGCAGTGCTAGAGATGGGTTTACCGGGGTGTGGGAGGACATTCAGTACTTC.

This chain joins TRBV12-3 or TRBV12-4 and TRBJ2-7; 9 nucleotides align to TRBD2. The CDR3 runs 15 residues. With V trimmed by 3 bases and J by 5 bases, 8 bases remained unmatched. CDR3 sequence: CASSFWREGRHEQYF. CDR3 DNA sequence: TGTGCCAGCAGTTTCTGGCGGGAGGGCCGACACGAGCAGTACTTC.

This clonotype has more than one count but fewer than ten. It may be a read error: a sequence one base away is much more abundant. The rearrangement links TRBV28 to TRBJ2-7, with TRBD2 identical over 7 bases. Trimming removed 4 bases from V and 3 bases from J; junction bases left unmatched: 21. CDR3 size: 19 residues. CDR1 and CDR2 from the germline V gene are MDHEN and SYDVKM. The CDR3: CASSSSGGGTSEVLYEQYF. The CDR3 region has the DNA TGTGCCAGCAGTTCCTCGGGGGGTGGAACTAGCGAAGTACTCTACGAGCAGTACTTC. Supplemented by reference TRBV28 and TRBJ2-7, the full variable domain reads DVKVTQSSRYLVKRTGEKVFLECVQDMDHENMFWYRQDPGLGLRLIYFSYDVKMKEKGDIPEGYSVSREKKERFSLILESASTNQTSMYLCASSSSGGGTSEVLYEQYFGPGTRLTVT.

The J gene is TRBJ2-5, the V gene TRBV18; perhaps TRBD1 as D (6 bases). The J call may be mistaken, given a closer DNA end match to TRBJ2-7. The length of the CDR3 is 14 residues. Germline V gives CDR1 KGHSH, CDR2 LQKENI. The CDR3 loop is CASSLQGTSYEQYF. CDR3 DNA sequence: TGTGCCAGCTCACTACAGGGAACCTCATACGAGCAGTACTTC.

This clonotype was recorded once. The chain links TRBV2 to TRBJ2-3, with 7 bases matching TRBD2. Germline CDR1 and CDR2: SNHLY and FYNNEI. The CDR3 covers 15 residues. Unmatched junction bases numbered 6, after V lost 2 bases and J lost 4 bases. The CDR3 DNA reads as TGTGCCAGCAGTGAAAGGCGGGAGCTCTCAGATACGCAGTATTTT. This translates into CASSERRELSDTQYF. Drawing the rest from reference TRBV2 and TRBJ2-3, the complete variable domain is EPEVTQTPSHQVTQMGQEVILRCVPISNHLYFYWYRQILGQKVEFLVSFYNNEISEKSEIFDDQFSVERPDGSNFTLKIRSTKLEDSAMYFCASSERRELSDTQYFGPGTRLTVL.

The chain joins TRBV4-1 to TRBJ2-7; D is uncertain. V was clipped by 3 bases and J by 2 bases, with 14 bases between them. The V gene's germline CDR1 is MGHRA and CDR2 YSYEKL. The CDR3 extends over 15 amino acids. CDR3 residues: CASSQVSSPTYEQYF. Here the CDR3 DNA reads TGCGCCAGCAGCCAGGTGTCAAGCCCTACCTACGAGCAGTACTTC.

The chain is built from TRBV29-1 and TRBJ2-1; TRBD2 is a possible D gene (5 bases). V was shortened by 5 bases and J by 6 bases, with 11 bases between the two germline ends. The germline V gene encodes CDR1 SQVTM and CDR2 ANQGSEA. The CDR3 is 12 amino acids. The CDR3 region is CSVRGRVNEQFF. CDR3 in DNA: TGCAGCGTTCGCGGGCGGGTCAATGAGCAGTTCTTC.

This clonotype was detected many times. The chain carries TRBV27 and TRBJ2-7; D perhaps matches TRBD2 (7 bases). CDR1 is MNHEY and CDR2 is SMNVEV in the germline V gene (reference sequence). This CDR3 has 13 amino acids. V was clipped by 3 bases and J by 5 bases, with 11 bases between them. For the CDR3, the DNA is TGTGCCAGCAGTTTGGGGGGGCAAAACGAGCAGTACTTC. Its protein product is CASSLGGQNEQYF.